The 27 T cell receptor beta chains below come from one sample, sequenced in a study of CD8+ T cells in alopecia areata. It was cDNA, reverse transcribed from extracted RNA, that served as the sequencing template. Produced via immunoSEQ multiplex PCR; TCRdb's table is partial and in-frame only. The data show about 100,000 clones, with approximately 61% seen just once and around 25% held by the top ten. The sequenced material came from NKG2D-low CD8+ T cells sorted from blood. The receptor source for this set is a human donor with alopecia areata.

This chain links TRBV7-6 with TRBJ2-1, with D possibly matching TRBD1 (7 bases). This CDR3 contains 13 residues. Germline CDR1 reads SGHVS; CDR2 reads FNYEAQ. V lost 5 bases and J lost 6, with 11 bases in between. CDR3 loop: CASSQGGGNEQFF. The CDR3 DNA reads as TGTGCCAGCAGCCAGGGGGGTGGCAATGAGCAGTTCTTC. Drawing the rest from reference TRBV7-6 and TRBJ2-1, the complete variable domain is GAGVSQSPRYKVTKRGQDVALRCDPISGHVSLYWYRQALGQGPEFLTYFNYEAQQDKSGLPNDRFSAERPEGSISTLTIQRTEQRDSAMYRCASSQGGGNEQFFGPGTRLTVL.

This clone was seen a single time. The V gene is TRBV13, the J gene TRBJ1-1; TRBD1 matches 7 bases. V was pared by 5 bases and J by 7 bases, with 1 base of the junction left unmatched. This CDR3 has 11 residues. From germline, CDR1 is PRHDT and CDR2 FYEKMQ (reference sequence). CDR3 DNA: TGTGCCAGCAGCGGGGACAGTGAAGCTTTCTTT. Encoded protein: CASSGDSEAFF.

This clone appeared a few times. The V and J genes are TRBV2 and TRBJ2-7, with 7 positions matching TRBD2. The germline V gene encodes CDR1 SNHLY and CDR2 FYNNEI. The CDR3 loop spans 14 amino acids. Losses at the gene ends were 5 bases for V and 3 bases for J; bases not matched to a gene: 7. The CDR3 is CASSRRDYDYEQYF. CDR3 nucleotides: TGTGCCAGCAGTCGCCGGGACTACGACTACGAGCAGTACTTC.

This rearrangement joins TRBV5-1 to TRBJ2-3; TRBD2 is a possible D gene (5 bases). V gave up 6 bases and J gave up 5 bases, with 22 bases separating them. CDR3 length equals 16 residues. Germline V gene lookup returns CDR1 SGHRS and CDR2 YFSETQ. CDR3 residues: CASTLFGWLREDTQYF. The CDR3 nucleotides are TGCGCCAGCACCCTCTTCGGGTGGCTCCGGGAAGATACGCAGTATTTT. The whole variable domain, filled in from reference TRBV5-1 and TRBJ2-3, reads KAGVTQTPRYLIKTRGQQVTLSCSPISGHRSVSWYQQTPGQGLQFLFEYFSETQRNKGNFPGRFSGRQFSNSRSEMNVSTLELGDSALYLCASTLFGWLREDTQYFGPGTRLTVL.

This chain joins TRBV12-5 and TRBJ1-2; TRBD1 matches at 7 bases. CDR3 length equals 13 residues. V lost 8 bases and J lost 3; bases outside the gene matches: 6. Germline V gene sequence: CDR1 LGHNT, CDR2 FRNRAP. In nucleotides, the CDR3 is TGTGCTAGTAGCATGGGACAGTACTATGGCTACACCTTC. It translates to CASSMGQYYGYTF.

This clone showed up just a few times. This chain connects TRBV6-6 to TRBJ2-5, with D unresolved. The CDR3 is 12 residues long. CDR1 and CDR2 (germline): MNHNY, SVGAGI (reference sequence). Trimming pared 2 bases from V and 1 base from J, leaving 2 bases between. The CDR3 reads CASSYTQETQYF. CDR3 in DNA: TGTGCCAGCAGTTACACCCAAGAGACCCAGTACTTC.

The V call is TRBV6-1, the J call TRBJ2-3; D uncertain. CDR3 size: 10 residues. Between the trimmed V and J ends, which lost 8 bases and 9 bases, there was a span of 9 bases. Germline loops: CDR1 MNHNS, CDR2 SASEGT. The CDR3 bases are TGTGCCAGCGGACGTTCAACGCAGTATTTT. Its translation is CASGRSTQYF.

The J gene is TRBJ2-7, the V gene TRBV29-1, with 13 bases identical to TRBD2. The germline V gene encodes CDR1 SQVTM and CDR2 ANQGSEA. The CDR3 is made up of 15 amino acids. Trimming removed 5 bases from V and 3 bases from J; junction bases left unmatched: 7. CDR3 in amino acids: CSVNGLAGAGYEQYF. The DNA of the CDR3 is TGCAGCGTTAACGGACTAGCGGGAGCGGGCTACGAGCAGTACTTC.

CDR3 sequence reads: CSVELADEYEQYF. The CDR3 DNA follows: TGCAGCGTTGAACTAGCGGACGAGTACGAGCAGTACTTC. The V call is TRBV29-1, the J call TRBJ2-7; 7 bases line up with TRBD2. With 2 bases clipped from V and 4 bases from J, the junction kept 5 bases outside the gene matches. The germline V gene has CDR1 SQVTM and CDR2 ANQGSEA. This CDR3 region has 13 residues.

This clone was counted a single time. This chain connects TRBV4-2 to TRBJ2-1; 9 bases agree with TRBD2. After removal of 0 bases from V and 5 bases from J, the junction contained 8 bases not matched to a gene. The CDR3 consists of 17 residues. Germline values: CDR1 LGHNA, CDR2 YNFKEQ. The CDR3 DNA sequence: TGTGCCAGCAGCCAAGATCTTACTAGCGGGCTGGACAATGAGCAGTTCTTC. Translated, it gives CASSQDLTSGLDNEQFF.

As regards this clone: Other DNA sequences of this sample code for an identical CDR3. The genes are TRBV11-2 and TRBJ2-7, with D unresolved. The V end was cut by 1 base, the J end by 1 base, with 11 bases between. CDR1 is SGHAT and CDR2 is FQNNGV in the germline V gene. CDR3 size: 15 residues. The DNA for the CDR3 is TGTGCCAGCAGCTTAGCGGCTGGCAGTTCCTACGAGCAGTACTTC. It codes for CASSLAAGSSYEQYF.

The rearrangement joins TRBV25-1 to TRBJ1-1; the D gene is possibly TRBD1 (6 bases). With 8 bases removed from V and 1 base from J, the gap between germline ends came to 8 bases. Germline V gene sequence: CDR1 MGHDK, CDR2 SYGVNS. The CDR3 contains 12 residues. CDR3 sequence reads: CASATGNTEAFF. DNA of the CDR3: TGTGCCAGCGCGACAGGGAACACTGAAGCTTTCTTT. Variable domain in full (rest from reference TRBV25-1 and TRBJ1-1): EADIYQTPRYLVIGTGKKITLECSQTMGHDKMYWYQQDPGMELHLIHYSYGVNSTEKGDLSSESTVSRIRTEHFPLTLESARPSHTSQYLCASATGNTEAFFGQGTRLTVV.

J is TRBJ2-1 and V is TRBV6-5; 7 bases map to TRBD2. The germline V gene has CDR1 MNHEY and CDR2 SVGAGI. J was trimmed by 3 bases and V by 7 bases; bases with no gene match: 3. The length of the CDR3 is 13 residues. CDR3 residues: CASTSGNYNEQFF. CDR3 bases: TGTGCCAGCACCAGCGGGAACTACAATGAGCAGTTCTTC.

The chain is built from TRBV30 and TRBJ2-2; D uncertain. Germline V gene sequence: CDR1 GTSNPN, CDR2 SVGIG (reference sequence). V lost 4 bases and J lost 7, with 10 bases in between. The CDR3 totals 12 residues. The CDR3 loop is CAWIGVGGELFF. The CDR3 bases are TGTGCCTGGATTGGAGTGGGCGGGGAGCTGTTTTTT.

The chain joins TRBV28 to TRBJ1-1; D remains ambiguous. Germline CDR1 MDHEN, CDR2 SYDVKM. V lost 5 bases to trimming and J lost 5 bases, with 12 bases between them. The CDR3 is 13 residues long. The CDR3 DNA is TGTGCCAGCAGTCATGCTGTAGAAACTGAAGCTTTCTTT. This translates into CASSHAVETEAFF. Using reference TRBV28 and TRBJ1-1 for the parts outside the CDR3, the full variable domain is DVKVTQSSRYLVKRTGEKVFLECVQDMDHENMFWYRQDPGLGLRLIYFSYDVKMKEKGDIPEGYSVSREKKERFSLILESASTNQTSMYLCASSHAVETEAFFGQGTRLTVV.

This clone was detected a few times. The chain uses TRBV27 and TRBJ1-1; 9 bases are shared with TRBD1. Germline V lookup: CDR1 MNHEY, CDR2 SMNVEV (reference sequence). The CDR3 is 13 amino acids. Losses at the gene ends were 8 bases for V and 2 bases for J; bases not matched to a gene: 3. The CDR3 here is CASRGQGNTEAFF. The CDR3, as DNA: TGTGCCAGCCGGGGACAGGGTAACACTGAAGCTTTCTTT.

This chain uses TRBV5-1 with TRBJ2-1; 8 bases fit TRBD2. The CDR3 spans 18 residues. Germline loops: CDR1 SGHRS, CDR2 YFSETQ. Losses at the gene ends were 0 bases for V and 2 bases for J; bases not matched to a gene: 10. The chain's CDR3 is CASSLEASGSAPYNEQFF. In DNA form, the CDR3 reads TGCGCCAGCAGCTTGGAGGCGAGCGGGAGTGCCCCCTACAATGAGCAGTTCTTC. Full variable domain (rest looked up from reference TRBV5-1 and TRBJ2-1): KAGVTQTPRYLIKTRGQQVTLSCSPISGHRSVSWYQQTPGQGLQFLFEYFSETQRNKGNFPGRFSGRQFSNSRSEMNVSTLELGDSALYLCASSLEASGSAPYNEQFFGPGTRLTVL.

The rearrangement uses TRBV27 and TRBJ2-2; 9 positions agree with TRBD2. The junction had 12 bases not matched to a gene; V was cut back by 5 bases and J by 8 bases. CDR1 and CDR2 (germline): MNHEY, SMNVEV (reference sequence). This CDR3 contains 16 residues. CDR3 sequence (DNA): TGTGCCAGCAGTGTCCTGACTAGCGGAGGGGTGGGGGAGCTGTTTTTT. It yields the protein CASSVLTSGGVGELFF.

The chain carries TRBV7-9 and TRBJ2-5; 7 nucleotides match TRBD1. Germline V gene lookup returns CDR1 SEHNR and CDR2 FQNEAQ (reference sequence). This CDR3 is 13 amino acids long. V lost 6 bases and J lost 2; bases outside the gene matches: 3. CDR3 loop: CASRSQGQETQYF. CDR3 DNA sequence: TGTGCCAGCAGGTCACAGGGGCAAGAGACCCAGTACTTC.

The J gene is TRBJ1-1, the V gene TRBV27, with D possibly matching TRBD1 (5 bases). V was trimmed by 3 bases and J by 8 bases, leaving 10 bases between them. Germline V gene sequence: CDR1 MNHEY, CDR2 SMNVEV (reference sequence). The CDR3 extends over 12 amino acids. The CDR3 bases are TGTGCCAGCAGTTTGGGACTTGGAGAAGCTTTCTTT. This translates into CASSLGLGEAFF.

Only a few counts were recorded for this clone. The chain uses TRBV11-2 and TRBJ2-7, with no clear D. The CDR3 is 13 amino acids. The ends were cut back, 4 bases at V and 2 bases at J, with 9 bases in the middle. CDR1 is SGHAT, CDR2 FQNNGV, per germline. In DNA form, the CDR3 reads TGTGCCAGCAGCTCATTCCGTACCTACGAGCAGTACTTC. It yields the protein CASSSFRTYEQYF.

This clone was observed a handful of times. The gene calls are TRBV29-1 and TRBJ1-2, with D tentatively TRBD1 (5 bases). Trimming removed 5 bases at V and 2 bases at J, with 9 bases between. Germline-derived CDR1 and CDR2 are SQVTM and ANQGSEA. The CDR3 runs to 12 residues. The CDR3 sequence: CSVPGRNYGYTF. The CDR3 bases are TGCAGCGTTCCAGGGCGAAACTATGGCTACACCTTC.

The chain uses TRBV13 and TRBJ2-2; 8 nucleotides match TRBD1. The germline V gene has CDR1 PRHDT and CDR2 FYEKMQ (reference sequence). The CDR3 contains 14 residues. V lost 4 bases to trimming and J lost 3 bases; unmatched junction nucleotides: 1. The CDR3, as DNA: TGTGCCAGCAGCTCGACAGGGGACACCGGGGAGCTGTTTTTT. Translation: CASSSTGDTGELFF.

The table lists this clone with a few counts. Here the CDR3 DNA reads TGTGCCAGCAGAGCGGGAGTAACAGATACGCAGTATTTT. Residues: CASRAGVTDTQYF. This chain links TRBV7-9 with TRBJ2-3; 8 bases align to TRBD2. Germline-derived CDR1 and CDR2 are SEHNR and FQNEAQ (reference sequence). With 6 bases clipped from V and 3 bases from J, the junction kept 2 bases outside the gene matches. This CDR3 spans 13 amino acids.

The chain recombines TRBV27 with TRBJ2-7; perhaps TRBD2 as D (6 bases). The germline V and J ends were trimmed by 4 bases and 6 bases, with 13 bases remaining between them. Germline lookup yields CDR1 MNHEY and CDR2 SMNVEV (reference sequence). CDR3 length: 13 residues. CDR3 protein: CASSWGREFEQYF. The CDR3 DNA is TGTGCCAGCAGTTGGGGACGGGAGTTCGAGCAGTACTTC.

The V call is TRBV27, the J call TRBJ2-7; the D gene is possibly TRBD2 (5 bases). Trimming took 4 bases from V and 3 from J, leaving 13 bases between them. This CDR3 contains 14 residues. Germline V gives CDR1 MNHEY, CDR2 SMNVEV (reference sequence). Written as DNA, the CDR3 is TGTGCCAGCAGTTCGGACTCGAGCTACTACGAGCAGTACTTC. Protein product: CASSSDSSYYEQYF.

The chain combines TRBV4-1 with TRBJ2-3; no clear D gene. In germline, CDR1 is MGHRA, CDR2 YSYEKL. The CDR3 spans 14 residues. The germline V and J ends were trimmed by 1 base and 0 bases, with 5 bases remaining between them. The CDR3 nucleotides are TGCGCCAGCAGCCAAGTCGGGAGCACAGATACGCAGTATTTT. Its protein is CASSQVGSTDTQYF.